The 2 T cell receptor beta chains below all came from one sample that was sequenced in a study of blood T cells in healthy people across ages. Together with a sample-barcoded 5' primer, a J-beta primer mix was included in a second PCR lasting about 7 to 12 cycles. TCRdb recomputed calls from the 5' RACE reads with MiXCR, one row per CDR3 protein. The data hold a few hundred thousand distinct CDR3 sequences, with 50% to 60% observed a single time. Sequenced: blood. The receptor source for this set is a man aged 60 to 69 in good health.

This clonotype has at least ten counts. The chain carries TRBV20-1 and TRBJ2-3; the match to TRBD2 covers 7 bases. The germline gives CDR1 DFQATT, CDR2 SNEGSKA (reference sequence). CDR3 size: 16 residues. Unmatched junction bases numbered 14, after V lost 6 bases and J lost 2 bases. The CDR3 DNA follows: TGCAGTGCCCAAGCCCTCCTAGCGGAGGACACAGATACGCAGTATTTT. Protein product: CSAQALLAEDTDTQYF.

The chain has TRBV7-2 and TRBJ2-7; tentatively, D is TRBD1 or TRBD2 (6 bases each). The CDR3 is made up of 15 amino acids. Germline CDR1 SGHTA, CDR2 FQGNSA. V was shortened by 7 bases and J by 7 bases, with 23 bases between the two germline ends. CDR3 loop: CASTSTGAEGGEQYF. CDR3 coding DNA: TGTGCCAGCACCTCAACGGGGGCGGAGGGGGGTGAGCAGTACTTC.